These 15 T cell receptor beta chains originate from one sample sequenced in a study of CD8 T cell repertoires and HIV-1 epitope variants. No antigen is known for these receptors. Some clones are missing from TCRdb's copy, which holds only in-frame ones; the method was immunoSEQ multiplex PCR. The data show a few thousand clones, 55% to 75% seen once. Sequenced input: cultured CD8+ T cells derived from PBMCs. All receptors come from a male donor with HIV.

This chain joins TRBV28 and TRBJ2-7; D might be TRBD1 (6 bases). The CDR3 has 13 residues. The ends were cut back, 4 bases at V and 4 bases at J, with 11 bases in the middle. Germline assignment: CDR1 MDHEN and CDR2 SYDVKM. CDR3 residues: CASSWGQSYEQYF. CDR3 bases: TGTGCCAGCAGTTGGGGGCAATCATACGAGCAGTACTTC.

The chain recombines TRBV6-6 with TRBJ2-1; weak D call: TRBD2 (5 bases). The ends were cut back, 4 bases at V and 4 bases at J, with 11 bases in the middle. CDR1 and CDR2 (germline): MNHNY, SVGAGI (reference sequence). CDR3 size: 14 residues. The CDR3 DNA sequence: TGTGCCAGCAGTTCCCCGACTATTTACAATGAGCAGTTCTTC. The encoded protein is CASSSPTIYNEQFF.

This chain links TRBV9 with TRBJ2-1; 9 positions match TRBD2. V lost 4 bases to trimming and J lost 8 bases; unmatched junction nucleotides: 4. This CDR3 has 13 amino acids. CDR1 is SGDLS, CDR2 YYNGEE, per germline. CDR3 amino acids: CASSKIAGDEQFF. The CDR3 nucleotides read TGTGCCAGCAGCAAAATAGCGGGAGATGAGCAGTTCTTC.

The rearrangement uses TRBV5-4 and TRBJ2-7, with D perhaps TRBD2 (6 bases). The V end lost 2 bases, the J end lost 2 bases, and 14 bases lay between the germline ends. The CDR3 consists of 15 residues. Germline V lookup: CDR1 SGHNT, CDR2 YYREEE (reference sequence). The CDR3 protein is CASSFMGGPTYEQYF. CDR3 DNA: TGTGCCAGCAGCTTTATGGGGGGACCGACCTACGAGCAGTACTTC.

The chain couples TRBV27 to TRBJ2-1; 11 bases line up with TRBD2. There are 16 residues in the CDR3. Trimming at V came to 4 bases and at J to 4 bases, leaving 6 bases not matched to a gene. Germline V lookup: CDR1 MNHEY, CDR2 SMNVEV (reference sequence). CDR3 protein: CASSYLAGGGYNEQFF. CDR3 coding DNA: TGTGCCAGCAGTTACCTAGCGGGAGGAGGTTACAATGAGCAGTTCTTC.

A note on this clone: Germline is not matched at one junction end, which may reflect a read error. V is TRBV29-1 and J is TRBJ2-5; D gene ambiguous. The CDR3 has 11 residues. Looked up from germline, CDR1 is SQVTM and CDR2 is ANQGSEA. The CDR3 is CSVEETETQYF. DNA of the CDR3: TGCAGCGTCGAAGAGACAGAGACCCAGTACTTC.

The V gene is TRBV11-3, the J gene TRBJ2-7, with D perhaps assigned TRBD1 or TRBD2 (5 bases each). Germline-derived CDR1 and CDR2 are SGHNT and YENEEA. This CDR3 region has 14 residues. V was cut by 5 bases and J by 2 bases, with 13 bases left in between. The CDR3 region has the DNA TGTGCCAGCAGCCTCCGGGACGGAACCTACGAGCAGTACTTC. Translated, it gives CASSLRDGTYEQYF.

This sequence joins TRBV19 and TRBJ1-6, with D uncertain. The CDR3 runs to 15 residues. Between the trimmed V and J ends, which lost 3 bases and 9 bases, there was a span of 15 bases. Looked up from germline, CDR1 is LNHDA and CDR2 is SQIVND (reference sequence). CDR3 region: CASSITLGSLSPLHF. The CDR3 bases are TGTGCCAGTAGTATTACCTTGGGATCACTTTCACCCCTCCACTTT.

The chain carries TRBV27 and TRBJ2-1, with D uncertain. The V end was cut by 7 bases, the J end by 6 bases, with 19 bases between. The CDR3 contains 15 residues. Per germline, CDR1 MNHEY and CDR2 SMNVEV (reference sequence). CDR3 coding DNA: TGTGCCAGCAACCATGCCAAAGGCGCATTCAATGAGCAGTTCTTC. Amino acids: CASNHAKGAFNEQFF.

The CDR3: CASASGTGDKNIQYF. The CDR3 DNA sequence: TGTGCCAGCGCGTCCGGGACAGGGGATAAAAACATTCAGTACTTC. The chain uses TRBV28 and TRBJ2-4, with 10 nucleotides matching TRBD1. The CDR3 runs to 15 residues. The J segment lost 4 bases and the V segment lost 8 bases, leaving 8 bases of the junction unmatched. The germline gives CDR1 MDHEN, CDR2 SYDVKM.

CDR3 sequence reads: CASTPFDSGANVLTF. For the CDR3, the DNA is TGTGCCAGCACCCCCTTCGACTCTGGGGCCAACGTCCTGACTTTC. V gene TRBV2 combines with J gene TRBJ2-6, with D uncertain. The germline gives CDR1 SNHLY, CDR2 FYNNEI. Between the trimmed V and J ends, which lost 7 bases and 0 bases, there was a span of 10 bases. There are 15 residues in the CDR3. The whole variable domain, filled in from reference TRBV2 and TRBJ2-6, reads EPEVTQTPSHQVTQMGQEVILRCVPISNHLYFYWYRQILGQKVEFLVSFYNNEISEKSEIFDDQFSVERPDGSNFTLKIRSTKLEDSAMYFCASTPFDSGANVLTFGAGSRLTVL.

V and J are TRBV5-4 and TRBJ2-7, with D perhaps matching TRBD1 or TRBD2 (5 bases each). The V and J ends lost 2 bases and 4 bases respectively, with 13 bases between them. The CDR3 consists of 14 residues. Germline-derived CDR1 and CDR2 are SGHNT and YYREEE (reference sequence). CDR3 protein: CASSFGTSGYEQYF. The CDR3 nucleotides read TGTGCCAGCAGCTTCGGGACCTCAGGATACGAGCAGTACTTC.

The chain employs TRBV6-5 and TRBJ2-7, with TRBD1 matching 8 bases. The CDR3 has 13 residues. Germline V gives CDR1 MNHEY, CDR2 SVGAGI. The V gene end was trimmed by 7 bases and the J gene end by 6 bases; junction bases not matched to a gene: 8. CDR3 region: CASTRTGTGEQYF. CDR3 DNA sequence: TGTGCCAGCACCAGGACAGGGACCGGCGAGCAGTACTTC.

The CDR3 is CASSQERKLSTNSEKLFF. CDR3 DNA: TGCGCCAGCAGCCAAGAGAGAAAGCTTTCAACTAATAGTGAAAAACTGTTTTTT. V and J are TRBV4-1 and TRBJ1-4; D unresolved. V lost 0 bases to trimming and J lost 7 bases, with 21 bases between them. The CDR3 runs to 18 residues. Germline V gives CDR1 MGHRA, CDR2 YSYEKL.

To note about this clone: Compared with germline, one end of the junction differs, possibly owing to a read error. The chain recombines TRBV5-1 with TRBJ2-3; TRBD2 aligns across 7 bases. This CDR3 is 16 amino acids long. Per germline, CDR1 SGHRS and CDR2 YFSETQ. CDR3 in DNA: TGCGCCAGCGGCTTAGGGGAGGGCCCTGGGGCAGATACGCAGTATTTT. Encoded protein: CASGLGEGPGADTQYF. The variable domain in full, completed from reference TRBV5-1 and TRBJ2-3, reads KAGVTQTPRYLIKTRGQQVTLSCSPISGHRSVSWYQQTPGQGLQFLFEYFSETQRNKGNFPGRFSGRQFSNSRSEMNVSTLELGDSALYLCASGLGEGPGADTQYFGPGTRLTVL.